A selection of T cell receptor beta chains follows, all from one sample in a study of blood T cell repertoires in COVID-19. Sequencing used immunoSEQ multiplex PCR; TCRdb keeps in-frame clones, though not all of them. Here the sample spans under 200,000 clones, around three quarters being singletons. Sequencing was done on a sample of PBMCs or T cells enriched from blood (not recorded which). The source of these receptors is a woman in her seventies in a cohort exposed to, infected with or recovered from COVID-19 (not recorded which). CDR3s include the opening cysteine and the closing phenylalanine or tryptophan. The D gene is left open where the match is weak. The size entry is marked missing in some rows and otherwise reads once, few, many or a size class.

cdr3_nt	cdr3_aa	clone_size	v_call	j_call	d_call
TGTGCCAGCAGCCCCCAGCGGGGAGCGGAGACCCAGTACTTC	CASSPQRGAETQYF	few	TRBV5-4	TRBJ2-5	TRBD2
TGTGCCAGCAGCCCGACTAGCTACGAGCAGTACTTC	CASSPTSYEQYF	.	TRBV7-9	TRBJ2-7	.
TGCGCCAGCAGCTTGTCGGGATTCTCCTACAATGAGCAGTTCTTC	CASSLSGFSYNEQFF	.	TRBV5-1	TRBJ2-1	.
TGTGCCAGCAGTTTAACCAGGTACAATGAGCAGTTCTTC	CASSLTRYNEQFF	.	TRBV27	TRBJ2-1	.
TGTGCCAGCAGCCCTACAGGGGTCAATTCACCCCTCCACTTT	CASSPTGVNSPLHF	few	TRBV7-2	TRBJ1-6	TRBD1
TGCAGCGTTGATAACTCTTACAATGAGCAGTTCTTC	CSVDNSYNEQFF	few	TRBV29-1	TRBJ2-1	.
TGTGCCAGCTCACCACGGCAGGGGACAATGAACACTGAAGCTTTCTTT	CASSPRQGTMNTEAFF	.	TRBV18	TRBJ1-1	.
TGTGCCAGCAGCTTAAAGGGACAGGGCCCTGGGACCCAGTACTTC	CASSLKGQGPGTQYF	few	TRBV11-2	TRBJ2-5	TRBD1
TGCGCCAGCAGCCAAGATCTTCGGCAGCCCCAGCATTTT	CASSQDLRQPQHF	.	TRBV4-1	TRBJ1-5	.
TGTGCCAGCTCACCGAACGACGGGAGCTCCTACAATGAGCAGTTCTTC	CASSPNDGSSYNEQFF	.	TRBV18	TRBJ2-1	.
TGTGCCAGTAGTATGGGCTTCCATAATGAAAAACTGTTTTTT	CASSMGFHNEKLFF	.	TRBV19	TRBJ1-4	.
TGTGCCAGCAGCCGCGGACAGGCCAGAGGGACCCAGTACTTC	CASSRGQARGTQYF	.	TRBV28	TRBJ2-5	TRBD1
TGTGCCAGCAGTTACTCGATTAAGGGGAAGGGCGAGCAGTACTTC	CASSYSIKGKGEQYF	.	TRBV6-5	TRBJ2-7	.
TGTGCCAGCAGCCAAAACAACTGGGAAGACAGAATTCAGTACTTC	CASSQNNWEDRIQYF	.	TRBV14	TRBJ2-4	.
TGTGCCAGCAGCCCCCCCGGGGTCTCCTACAATGAGCAGTTCTTC	CASSPPGVSYNEQFF	few	TRBV5-5	TRBJ2-1	.
TGTGCCAGCAGTTTATCAGTGAACACTGAAGCTTTCTTT	CASSLSVNTEAFF	.	TRBV12-3/TRBV12-4	TRBJ1-1	.
TGTGCCAGCAGTTCCCCGGACGGGGGGCACGAAAAACTGTTTTTT	CASSSPDGGHEKLFF	.	TRBV6-5	TRBJ1-4	.
TGTGCCAGCAATAGGGAGCGGGAGGGAACCTACGAGCAGTACTTC	CASNREREGTYEQYF	.	TRBV9	TRBJ2-7	TRBD2
TGTGCCAGCAGTTACGCGGGACTTACCTACGAGCAGTACTTC	CASSYAGLTYEQYF	.	TRBV28	TRBJ2-7	.
TGTGCCAGCAAAATTCCGGCGGGCGATACGCAGTATTTT	CASKIPAGDTQYF	.	TRBV6-5	TRBJ2-3	.
TGTGCCAGCTCACCAAGGCTCGGACAGGGAGAGACCCAGTACTTC	CASSPRLGQGETQYF	.	TRBV18	TRBJ2-5	TRBD1
TGTGCCAGCAGCTTAGGGGGACAGGGTCACATTCAGTACTTC	CASSLGGQGHIQYF	.	TRBV7-2	TRBJ2-4	TRBD1
TGTGCCAGCAGAGGTAGTAGCGGGAACCTCCGCCCCTACGAGCAGTACTTC	CASRGSSGNLRPYEQYF	.	TRBV25-1	TRBJ2-7	TRBD2
TGTGCCAGCAGCTTAGCGCTGAGTGGACAACCAGGGGGTGAAAAACTGTTTTTT	CASSLALSGQPGGEKLFF	.	TRBV7-2	TRBJ1-4	TRBD1
TGTGCCATACGGACAAGCCTAGGGGCGGCAGATACGCAGTATTTT	CAIRTSLGAADTQYF	few	TRBV28	TRBJ2-3	.
TGTGCCAGCAGCTCTTGGACTAGCGACGAGCAGTACTTC	CASSSWTSDEQYF	.	TRBV12-3/TRBV12-4	TRBJ2-7	TRBD2
TGTGCCAGCAGCTTATGGGGCAGCTACAATGAGCAGTTCTTC	CASSLWGSYNEQFF	.	TRBV11-3	TRBJ2-1	.
TGTGCCAGCACTAGCGGGATTCACGCAGATACGCAGTATTTT	CASTSGIHADTQYF	.	TRBV18	TRBJ2-3	TRBD2
TGTGCCAGCAGCGCGGCCGGGACTAGCGTGGTAGGGCAGTTCTTC	CASSAAGTSVVGQFF	once	TRBV7-9	TRBJ2-1	TRBD2
TGTGCCAGCACTGACAGGCCCAATTCACCCCTCCACTTT	CASTDRPNSPLHF	few	TRBV2	TRBJ1-6	.